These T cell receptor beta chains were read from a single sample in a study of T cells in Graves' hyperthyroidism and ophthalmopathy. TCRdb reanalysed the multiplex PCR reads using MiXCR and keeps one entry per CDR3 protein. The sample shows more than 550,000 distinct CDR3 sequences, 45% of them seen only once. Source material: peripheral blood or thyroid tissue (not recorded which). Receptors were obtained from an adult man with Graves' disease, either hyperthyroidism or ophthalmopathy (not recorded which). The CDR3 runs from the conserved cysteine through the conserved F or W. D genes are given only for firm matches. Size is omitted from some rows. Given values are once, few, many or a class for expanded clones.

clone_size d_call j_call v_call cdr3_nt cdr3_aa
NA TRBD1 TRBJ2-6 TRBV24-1 TGTGCCACCAGTGATCCGCTGACAGGGGACAACGTCCTGACTTTC CATSDPLTGDNVLTF
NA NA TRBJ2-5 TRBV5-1 TGCGCCAGCAGCTGGCGCCCTGTAGCGGAGTACCAAGAGACCCAGTACTTC CASSWRPVAEYQETQYF
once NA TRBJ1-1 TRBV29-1 TGCGGCGTTTTTCGGCGGGAAATGGTCACTGAAGCTTTCTTT CGVFRREMVTEAFF
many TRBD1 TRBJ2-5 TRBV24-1 TGTGCCACCAGTGATCACAGGGGTATCCAAGAGACCCAGTACTTC CATSDHRGIQETQYF
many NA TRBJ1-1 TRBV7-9 TGTGCCAGCAGCAGAGACCCGAACACTGAAGCTTTCTTT CASSRDPNTEAFF
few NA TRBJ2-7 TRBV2 TGTGCCAGCTTAACCCCGGGACAAGCCTACGAGCAGTACTTC CASLTPGQAYEQYF
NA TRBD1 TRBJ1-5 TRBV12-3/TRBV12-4 TGTGCCAGCAAACCCGGACAGGGCCCTAACCAGCCCCAGCATTTT CASKPGQGPNQPQHF
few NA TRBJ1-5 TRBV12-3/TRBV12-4 TGTGCCAGCAGTTTACAGGGCCCCGGCAATCAGCCCCAGCATTTT CASSLQGPGNQPQHF
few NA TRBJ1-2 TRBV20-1 TGCAGTGCTAGAACAGCGAGTATGGCTAACTATGGCTACACCTTC CSARTASMANYGYTF
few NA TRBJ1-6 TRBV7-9 TGTGCCAGCAGCTTAGAAGGGGCGGGGTCACCCCTCCACTTT CASSLEGAGSPLHF
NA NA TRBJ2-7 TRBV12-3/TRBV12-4 TGTGCCAGCAGTTTGGTATCGCGGGACGAGCAGTACTTC CASSLVSRDEQYF
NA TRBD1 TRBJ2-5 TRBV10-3 TGTGCCATCACCGACAGGGGTGGGGAGACCCAGTACTTC CAITDRGGETQYF
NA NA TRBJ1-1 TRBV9 TGTGCCAGCAGTGCCCGGGGGAACACTGAAGCTTTCTTT CASSARGNTEAFF
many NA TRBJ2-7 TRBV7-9 TGTGCCACCGAGCTAGGACAGCCTGCCTACGAGCAGTACTTC CATELGQPAYEQYF
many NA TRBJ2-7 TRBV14 TGTGCCAGCAGCCAAGGCTACGAGCAGTACTTC CASSQGYEQYF
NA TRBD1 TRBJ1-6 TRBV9 TGTGCCAGCAGCCCACGGACAGGGAATAATCCACCCCTCCACTTT CASSPRTGNNPPLHF
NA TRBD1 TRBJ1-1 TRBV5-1 TGCGCCAGCAGCCCAAACAGGGGGACGTCCGCTGAAGCTTTCTTT CASSPNRGTSAEAFF
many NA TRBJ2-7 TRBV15 TGTGCCACCAGCAGAGGACGGGACTCCTACGAGCAGTACTTC CATSRGRDSYEQYF
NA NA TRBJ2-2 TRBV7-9 TGTGCCAGCAGTTATGCAGGGGTCGACACCGGGGAGCTGTTTTTT CASSYAGVDTGELFF
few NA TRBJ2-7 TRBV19 TGTGCCAGTAGTATGGGGCTGAACTCCTACGAGCAGTACTTC CASSMGLNSYEQYF
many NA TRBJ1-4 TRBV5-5 TGTGCCAGCAGCTCGGACGGGCGGCTGTTTTTT CASSSDGRLFF
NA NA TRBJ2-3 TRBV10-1 TGCGCCAGCAGTGAGTCTGGTTCGGGCGGCACAGATACGCAGTATTTT CASSESGSGGTDTQYF
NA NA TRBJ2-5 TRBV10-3 NA CAICSARTQETQYF
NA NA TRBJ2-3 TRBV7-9 TGTGCCAGCAGTTTGGCCGCGGGGTTTAGCACAGATACGCAGTATTTT CASSLAAGFSTDTQYF
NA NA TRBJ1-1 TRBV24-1 TGTGCCACCAGTGATGGAGTATTGAACGCTGAAGCTTTCTTT CATSDGVLNAEAFF
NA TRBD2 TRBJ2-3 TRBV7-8 TGTGCCAGCAGTCCCCGACTAGCCGGCGGAGATACGCAGTATTTT CASSPRLAGGDTQYF
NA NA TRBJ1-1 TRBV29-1 TGCAGCGTTGAAGATCAGGGGAGAAGGACTGAAGCTTTCTTT CSVEDQGRRTEAFF
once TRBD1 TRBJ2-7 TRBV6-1 TGTGCCAGCAGTGACGGACAGGGAGGCTACGAGCAGTACTTC CASSDGQGGYEQYF
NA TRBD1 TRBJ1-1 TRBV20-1 TGCAGTGCTAGGGACAGGAGGGGGAACACTGAAGCTTTCTTT CSARDRRGNTEAFF
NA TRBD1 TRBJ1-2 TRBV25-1 TGTGCCAGCAGCCAAGCCGGGACAGGGGGGGTCTATGGCTACACCTTC CASSQAGTGGVYGYTF
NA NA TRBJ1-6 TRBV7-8 TGTGCCAGCAGTGCTAGGGATGGGTGGAATTCACCCCTCCACTTT CASSARDGWNSPLHF
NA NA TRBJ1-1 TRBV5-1 TGCGCCAGCAGCTTGGAAGGGGGACTGAGCGAAGCTTTCTTT CASSLEGGLSEAFF
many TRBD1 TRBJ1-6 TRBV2 TGTGCCAGCAGGACAGGGGAGACCTATAATTCACCCCTCCACTTT CASRTGETYNSPLHF
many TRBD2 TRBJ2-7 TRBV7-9 TGTGCCAGCAGCCGAGGACTAGCGGGGCCCTACGAGCAGTACTTC CASSRGLAGPYEQYF
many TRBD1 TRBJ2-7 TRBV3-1 TGTGCCAGCTCACGAACCGGGACAGGGGGCTACGAGCAGTACTTC CASSRTGTGGYEQYF
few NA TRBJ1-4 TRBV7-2 TGTGCCAGCAGCCAACCAACTAATGAAAAACTGTTTTTT CASSQPTNEKLFF
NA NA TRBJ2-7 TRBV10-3 TGTGCCATCAGTGATGTGGGAGTCACCGTCTACGAGCAGTACTTC CAISDVGVTVYEQYF
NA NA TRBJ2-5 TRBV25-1 TGTGCCAGCAGTTATATAAAGACCCAGTACTTC CASSYIKTQYF
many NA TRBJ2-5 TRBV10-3 TGTGCCAGCAGTAGTCACTGGGGCGGAGAAGAGACCCAGTACTTC CASSSHWGGEETQYF
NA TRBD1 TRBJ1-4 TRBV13 TGTGCCAGCAGCCTTTTCAGGACAGGGGTTCGGGAAAAACTGTTTTTT CASSLFRTGVREKLFF
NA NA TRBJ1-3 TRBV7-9 TGTGCCAGCAGCCAAGATCCGGGTTGGGTAAACACCATATATTTT CASSQDPGWVNTIYF
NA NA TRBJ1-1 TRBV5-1 TGCGCCAGCAGCTTGGAGGGGGCTTTCTTT CASSLEGAFF
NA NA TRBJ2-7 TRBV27 TGTGCCAGCAGTGTAGGGAGAGTTTACGAGCAGTACTTC CASSVGRVYEQYF
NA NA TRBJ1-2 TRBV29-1 TGCAGCGGGACAATGACGAATGCTAACTATGGCTACACCTTC CSGTMTNANYGYTF
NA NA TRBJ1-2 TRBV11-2 TGTGCTAGCAGCCCTTCTGGGGAATATGGCTACACCTTC CASSPSGEYGYTF
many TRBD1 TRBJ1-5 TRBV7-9 TGTGCCAGCAGCTCCGGGACAGTTCAGCCCCAGCATTTT CASSSGTVQPQHF